The clone carrying this TCR beta chain was observed a handful of times. The data derive from a study of blood T cells in healthy people across ages. CDR1 SEHNR and CDR2 FQNEAQ come from the germline V gene (reference sequence). The CDR3 spans 12 residues. The V end was cut by 4 bases, the J end by 8 bases, with 9 bases between. Primed by a sample-barcoded 5' primer and a J-beta primer mix, a second PCR proceeded for roughly 6 to 12 cycles. From the 5' RACE reads, TCRdb called clonotypes with MiXCR, one entry per CDR3 protein. The sample has about 1.8 million distinct CDR3 sequences; less than 50% are singletons.

The chain is built from TRBV7-9 and TRBJ2-1; unclear D gene. The specimen sequenced was blood. The clonotype was recovered from a middle-aged woman in good health. CDR3: CASSSPADEQFF. In DNA, the CDR3 is TGTGCCAGCAGCTCCCCGGCGGATGAGCAGTTCTTC. The variable domain in full, with the rest retrieved from reference TRBV7-9 and TRBJ2-1, is DTGVSQNPRHKITKRGQNVTFRCDPISEHNRLYWYRQTLGQGPEFLTYFQNEAQLEKSRLLSDRFSAERPKGSFSTLEIQRTEQGDSAMYLCASSSPADEQFFGPGTRLTVL.